This TCR beta chain was sequenced for a study of CD4 and CD8 cells across lung adenocarcinoma regions. Each CDR3 protein is one row after TCRdb ran MiXCR on the PCR reads. The table has 7,000 to 9,500 distinct CDR3 sequences, over 40% seen once. This clonotype appeared once. Trimming took off 0 bases at V and 2 bases at J, with 8 bases between the two ends. The germline V gene has CDR1 MNHEY and CDR2 SVGAGI. The CDR3 runs 14 residues. This clonotype was obtained from a male donor with lung adenocarcinoma. The CD4 and CD8 labels of this study may be unreliable. Input material: CD8+ T cells from the center of a lung tumor. The V and J genes are TRBV6-5 and TRBJ2-7, with D unresolved. The CDR3 spells CASSYSVGTYEQYF. In DNA, the CDR3 is TGTGCCAGCAGTTACTCCGTCGGAACCTACGAGCAGTACTTC.